This T cell receptor (beta chain) was identified during a study of graft-versus-host responses after intestinal transplantation. Sequenced by immunoSEQ multiplex PCR; TCRdb stores in-frame clones only, minus some. In the table there are some 85,000 clones, around nine tenths of which are singletons. The CDR3 has 15 amino acids. Trimming took off 2 bases at V and 3 bases at J, with 8 bases between the two ends. Per germline, CDR1 LNHDA and CDR2 SQIVND (reference sequence). This clone came up a few times. Its antigen is still unknown. This TCR was recovered from a human donor who was the organ donor for an intestinal transplant. Source: unstimulated CD8+ T cells sorted from spleen or lymph node cells, taken before transplant. The genes are TRBV19 and TRBJ1-6; D is possibly TRBD1 (6 bases). This CDR3 is CASSIRQDYNSPLHF. CDR3 DNA sequence: TGTGCCAGTAGTATACGACAGGACTATAATTCACCCCTCCACTTT.